The 19 T cell receptor beta chains given below trace back to one sample, sequenced in a study of CD8 T cells in ankylosing spondylitis. Regarding the study as a whole: Ankylosing spondylitis blood appeared to carry a characteristic TCR beta motif of eight or nine highly homologous variants.

No antigens are known for them. MiXCR, applied by TCRdb to the 5' RACE reads, yields one record per CDR3 protein. The sample yields about 90,000 distinct CDR3 sequences, approximately 9.6% seen once. Sequenced: blood, either unsorted or a sorted T cell fraction (not recorded which). Receptors originate from a male donor with ankylosing spondylitis.

V is TRBV19 and J is TRBJ2-1; 8 bases align to TRBD2. Per germline, CDR1 LNHDA and CDR2 SQIVND (reference sequence). This CDR3 spans 15 amino acids. V shed 6 bases, J shed 0 bases, and the junction held 4 bases outside the gene matches. This CDR3 reads CASRPGGASYNEQFF. The CDR3 coding sequence is TGTGCCAGTAGACCGGGGGGGGCCTCCTACAATGAGCAGTTCTTC.

This clonotype was found many times. This chain links TRBV10-2 with TRBJ2-1, with D unresolved. Trimming took 7 bases from V and 4 from J, leaving 8 bases between them. The length of the CDR3 is 12 residues. Germline V gives CDR1 WSHSY, CDR2 SAAADI. As DNA, the CDR3 is TGCGCCAGCACCAAGTCTTACAATGAGCAGTTCTTC. Protein sequence: CASTKSYNEQFF.

This clonotype was seen a few times. The V and J genes are TRBV20-1 and TRBJ2-7, with a weak D call TRBD2 (6 bases). The germline V gene has CDR1 DFQATT and CDR2 SNEGSKA (reference sequence). Deletions cut 6 bases from V and 2 bases from J, with 14 bases between. The CDR3 is made up of 13 amino acids. The CDR3 is CSAPGGVTYEQYF. The CDR3 bases are TGCAGTGCACCAGGCGGGGTAACCTACGAGCAGTACTTC.

The rearrangement uses TRBV12-3 or TRBV12-4 and TRBJ2-7; D may be TRBD1 (5 bases). V was pared by 2 bases and J by 4 bases, with 15 bases between. The CDR3 loop spans 15 amino acids. The CDR3 region has the DNA TGTGCCAGCAGTTTACCCCTCGACAGAAGTTACGAGCAGTACTTC. As protein: CASSLPLDRSYEQYF.

Only a few counts were recorded for this clonotype. The chain carries TRBV2 and TRBJ1-5, with 10 bases aligning to TRBD1. CDR1 and CDR2 (germline): SNHLY, FYNNEI. J lost 7 bases, V lost 3 bases, and 18 bases had no gene match. This CDR3 is 19 amino acids long. CDR3 sequence: CASSDRTGGTTTEKQPQHF. CDR3 bases: TGTGCCAGCAGTGACCGGACAGGGGGAACAACCACGGAGAAGCAGCCCCAGCATTTT.

CDR3 sequence: CASSATSVTSYNEQFF. In DNA form, the CDR3 reads TGTGCCAGCTCAGCGACTAGCGTGACATCCTACAATGAGCAGTTCTTC. The chain recombines TRBV18 with TRBJ2-1; 8 positions agree with TRBD2. There are 16 residues in the CDR3. Germline CDR1 KGHSH, CDR2 LQKENI. V dropped 5 bases and J dropped 1; count of bases not matched to a gene: 7.

This clonotype was counted at least ten times. The rearrangement joins TRBV5-5 to TRBJ2-5; TRBD1 aligns across 7 bases. Trimming at V came to 0 bases and at J to 1 base, leaving 6 bases not matched to a gene. In germline, CDR1 is SGHKS, CDR2 YYEKEE (reference sequence). The CDR3 is made up of 16 amino acids. For the CDR3, the DNA is TGTGCCAGCAGCTTGGAGGGGGCCCTTACCCAAGAGACCCAGTACTTC. This sequence encodes CASSLEGALTQETQYF.

This sequence joins TRBV2 and TRBJ2-3; D is undetermined. Germline-derived CDR1 and CDR2 are SNHLY and FYNNEI. V was cut by 6 bases and J by 0 bases, with 10 bases left in between. CDR3 length equals 14 residues. The CDR3 bases are TGTGCCAGCAGCCTTGCGACTAGCACAGATACGCAGTATTTT. Translated: CASSLATSTDTQYF.

The chain has TRBV19 and TRBJ2-5; 12 bases map to TRBD2. The CDR3 totals 17 residues. J gave up 2 bases and V 7 bases, and 11 bases lay outside the gene matches. From germline, CDR1 is LNHDA and CDR2 SQIVND (reference sequence). The CDR3 reads CASMALAGGPGQETQYF. The CDR3 DNA follows: TGTGCCAGTATGGCGCTAGCGGGAGGGCCGGGTCAAGAGACCCAGTACTTC.

This clonotype was seen ten or more times. The chain has TRBV6-2 or TRBV6-3 and TRBJ1-2; 9 positions agree with TRBD1. The CDR3 is 13 residues long. From germline, CDR1 is MNHEY and CDR2 SVGEGT. V lost 0 bases and J lost 10; bases outside the gene matches: 3. The DNA for the CDR3 is TGTGCCAGCAGTTACTCCCGGACAGGGGACTACACCTTC. Encoded protein: CASSYSRTGDYTF.

The chain has TRBV20-1 and TRBJ1-1; 10 nucleotides match TRBD1. The CDR3 length is 15 residues. Germline assignment: CDR1 DFQATT and CDR2 SNEGSKA (reference sequence). J lost 1 base, V lost 6 bases, and 8 bases had no gene match. The CDR3: CSAGQGVDPNTEAFF. The CDR3 DNA is TGCAGTGCAGGACAGGGGGTCGATCCGAACACTGAAGCTTTCTTT.

This clonotype is medium-sized (0.01 to 0.1%) within its sample. This chain links TRBV13 with TRBJ2-1, with a weak D call TRBD1 (5 bases). Germline V gives CDR1 PRHDT, CDR2 FYEKMQ (reference sequence). The CDR3 is 15 residues long. The V end lost 1 base, the J end lost 2 bases, and 9 bases lay between the germline ends. CDR3 region: CASSLEGVTYNEQFF. The CDR3 coding sequence is TGTGCCAGCAGCTTAGAAGGGGTGACCTACAATGAGCAGTTCTTC.

CDR3 in amino acids: CASSPILGGLNTEAFF. CDR3 DNA sequence: TGTGCCAGCAGCCCAATCCTAGGGGGTCTGAACACTGAAGCTTTCTTT. The chain carries TRBV7-6 and TRBJ1-1, with D possibly TRBD1 on 6 matching bases. Germline assignment: CDR1 SGHVS and CDR2 FNYEAQ. The CDR3 is 16 amino acids. Trimming left V 5 bases short and J 0 bases short, with 16 bases between.

The chain employs TRBV5-1 and TRBJ2-5; D remains ambiguous. Deletions cut 4 bases from V and 1 base from J, with 14 bases between. Germline V lookup: CDR1 SGHRS, CDR2 YFSETQ. The CDR3 spans 15 residues. CDR3 amino acids: CASSRGRTIQETQYF. The CDR3 bases are TGCGCCAGCAGCCGTGGGCGGACGATCCAAGAGACCCAGTACTTC.

The chain links TRBV19 to TRBJ2-1; D unresolved. CDR1 LNHDA and CDR2 SQIVND come from the germline V gene (reference sequence). There are 13 residues in the CDR3. The V end lost 10 bases, the J end lost 0 bases, and 10 bases lay between the germline ends. CDR3 in amino acids: CATAPSSYNEQFF. DNA for the CDR3: TGTGCCACAGCCCCTAGCTCCTACAATGAGCAGTTCTTC. The whole variable domain, filled in from reference TRBV19 and TRBJ2-1, reads DGGITQSPKYLFRKEGQNVTLSCEQNLNHDAMYWYRQDPGQGLRLIYYSQIVNDFQKGDIAEGYSVSREKKESFPLTVTSAQKNPTAFYLCATAPSSYNEQFFGPGTRLTVL.

This clonotype was counted a few times. The V and J genes are TRBV20-1 and TRBJ2-7; D uncertain. Germline V lookup: CDR1 DFQATT, CDR2 SNEGSKA (reference sequence). V lost 3 bases to trimming and J lost 0 bases, with 9 bases between them. This CDR3 has 13 residues. CDR3 bases: TGCAGTGCTAGGACTCCCAGCTCCTACGAGCAGTACTTC. Translation: CSARTPSSYEQYF.

This rearrangement joins TRBV5-6 to TRBJ1-5; TRBD1 matches at 9 bases. This CDR3 contains 16 residues. Trimming cost V 5 bases and J 1 base; bases outside gene matches: 7. The germline gives CDR1 SGHDT, CDR2 YYEEEE. The CDR3 loop reads CASSWGQGRSNQPQHF. The CDR3 DNA sequence: TGTGCCAGCAGTTGGGGACAGGGACGGAGCAATCAGCCCCAGCATTTT.

This clonotype was counted many times. The V and J genes are TRBV6-2 or TRBV6-3 and TRBJ2-2; no clear D. From germline, CDR1 is MNHEY and CDR2 SVGEGT. This CDR3 comprises 14 residues. The V and J ends lost 1 base and 5 bases respectively, with 8 bases between them. CDR3 amino acids: CASSYWSLTGELFF. In DNA, the CDR3 is TGTGCCAGCAGTTACTGGAGTTTGACCGGGGAGCTGTTTTTT.

This clonotype has ten or more counts. V usage is TRBV20-1 and J usage is TRBJ1-5; D not certain. The CDR3 runs 13 residues. Trimming left V 1 base short and J 3 bases short, with 7 bases between. Germline assignment: CDR1 DFQATT and CDR2 SNEGSKA (reference sequence). Written as DNA, the CDR3 is TGCAGTGCTAGAGGCGGGTTCAATCAGCCCCAGCATTTT. Residues: CSARGGFNQPQHF.